This entry describes one T cell receptor (beta chain). What it recognizes is unknown. TCRdb re-called the 5' RACE reads with MiXCR, one entry per CDR3 protein. Seen here are hundreds of thousands of distinct CDR3 sequences, approximately 12% observed once, and the top ten hold more than 13%. V lost 2 bases and J lost 5, with 9 bases in between. The CDR3 has 13 residues. Germline V gene sequence: CDR1 SGHAT, CDR2 FQNNGV. This sample was included in a study of T cells after yellow fever vaccination. Study overall: Each low-cell-number fraction was prepared by means of SMART-Seq v4 Ultra Low Input. General study results and limits: Post-booster repertoires again held most primary-vaccination clones (about 96% CD4, 88% CD8). Only a small proportion of the clonotypes turned up in both the CD4 and the CD8 compartments, likely arising from convergent recombination. From the bulk population, abundant clonotypes could contaminate and appear within FACS-sorted repertoires.

The receptor was derived from a man aged 25 to 40 who received the YFV17D yellow fever vaccine. This sample comprised PBMCs, obtained on the day of the yellow fever booster vaccination. The chain employs TRBV11-2 and TRBJ2-5; no clear D. CDR3 sequence: CASSLTAWETQYF. CDR3 nucleotide sequence: TGTGCCAGCAGCTTAACGGCTTGGGAGACCCAGTACTTC.